This entry lists 20 T cell receptor beta chains sequenced from one sample in a study of shared clonotypes between healthy human individuals. Assay used: immunoSEQ multiplex PCR; TCRdb lists only in-frame clones, some missing. The table lists 850,000 to 1,200,000 clones, roughly 80% of them singletons. Material for sequencing was memory CD4+ T cells sorted from blood. Subset given: CD45RA-negative fraction. These TCRs come from a young man in good health.

This chain joins TRBV28 and TRBJ2-3; 7 positions match TRBD2. In germline, CDR1 is MDHEN, CDR2 SYDVKM. This CDR3 contains 14 residues. After removal of 3 bases from V and 4 bases from J, the junction contained 4 bases not matched to a gene. This CDR3 reads CASSLGGDADTQYF. CDR3 in DNA: TGTGCCAGCAGTTTGGGAGGGGACGCAGATACGCAGTATTTT.

Only a few counts were recorded for this clone. CDR3 region: CASSGDRGVGYTF. CDR3 nucleotide sequence: TGTGCCAGCAGTGGCGACAGGGGAGTTGGCTACACCTTC. The J gene is TRBJ1-2, the V gene TRBV25-1; the match to TRBD1 covers 8 bases. There are 13 residues in the CDR3. CDR1 and CDR2 from the germline V gene are MGHDK and SYGVNS. The V gene end was trimmed by 4 bases and the J gene end by 7 bases; junction bases not matched to a gene: 5.

The chain joins TRBV29-1 to TRBJ2-5; D is ambiguous. The CDR3 runs 13 residues. With 1 base removed from V and 5 bases from J, the gap between germline ends came to 11 bases. Germline loops: CDR1 SQVTM, CDR2 ANQGSEA. CDR3 amino acids: CSVEVGMGETQYF. CDR3 DNA: TGCAGCGTTGAAGTGGGGATGGGGGAGACCCAGTACTTC.

The table lists this clone with many counts. The chain is built from TRBV4-1 and TRBJ1-2; no firm D call. Looked up from germline, CDR1 is MGHRA and CDR2 is YSYEKL. Trimming cost V 0 bases and J 4 bases, with 6 bases left between them. This CDR3 spans 13 amino acids. The CDR3 DNA follows: TGCGCCAGCAGCCAAGATCCCCGCTATGGCTACACCTTC. Amino acids: CASSQDPRYGYTF.

This chain uses TRBV18 with TRBJ1-4; 9 nucleotides line up with TRBD1. V lost 6 bases to trimming and J lost 4 bases; unmatched junction nucleotides: 9. The CDR3 has 16 residues. Germline CDR1 reads KGHSH; CDR2 reads LQKENI. The CDR3 bases are TGTGCCAGCTCCCGGGAACAGGGGGCAAGTAATGAAAAACTGTTTTTT. Translating gives CASSREQGASNEKLFF.

This chain connects TRBV7-8 to TRBJ1-2; no reliable D call. The germline CDR1 and CDR2 sequences are SGHVS and FQNEAQ. Between the trimmed V and J ends, which lost 1 base and 8 bases, there was a span of 2 bases. The CDR3 runs to 10 residues. This CDR3 is CASSLVGYTF. The CDR3 coding sequence is TGTGCCAGCAGCTTAGTGGGCTACACCTTC.

This clone was seen only a few times. V gene TRBV5-1 combines with J gene TRBJ2-5; 9 nucleotides match TRBD2. The CDR3 length is 17 residues. CDR1 is SGHRS, CDR2 YFSETQ, per germline. The V segment lost 0 bases and the J segment 4 bases; nucleotides outside the gene matches: 10. As DNA, the CDR3 is TGCGCCAGCAGCTTGGCCGGGGCTAGCGGGGCGGGAGAGACCCAGTACTTC. Residues: CASSLAGASGAGETQYF.

Only one count was recorded for this clone. The chain employs TRBV5-4 and TRBJ2-5, with 11 bases that match TRBD2. The CDR3 covers 15 residues. Trimming removed 5 bases from V and 5 bases from J; junction bases left unmatched: 8. Germline CDR1 is SGHNT and CDR2 is YYREEE (reference sequence). This chain's CDR3 is CASSSVAGGAETQYF. The DNA for the CDR3 is TGTGCCAGCAGTTCTGTAGCGGGAGGGGCGGAGACCCAGTACTTC. The whole variable domain, remainder taken from reference TRBV5-4 and TRBJ2-5, is ETGVTQSPTHLIKTRGQQVTLRCSSQSGHNTVSWYQQALGQGPQFIFQYYREEENGRGNFPPRFSGLQFPNYSSELNVNALELDDSALYLCASSSVAGGAETQYFGPGTRLLVL.

The chain employs TRBV19 and TRBJ2-5; D unresolved. The V end lost 2 bases, the J end lost 3 bases, and 10 bases lay between the germline ends. CDR1 is LNHDA, CDR2 SQIVND, per germline (reference sequence). This CDR3 has 14 amino acids. This CDR3 is CASSIRWAEETQYF. CDR3 bases: TGTGCCAGTAGTATAAGGTGGGCTGAAGAGACCCAGTACTTC.

The chain recombines TRBV21-1 with TRBJ2-7; the table gives TRBD2 as D, unverified against the DNA. TRBV21-1 is annotated as a pseudogene. This CDR3 contains 18 residues. The CDR3 is CASSKAYPPILRVSEQYF. The DNA of the CDR3 is TGTGCCAGCAGCAAAGCGTACCCACCCATCCTTCGGGTATCCGAGCAGTACTTC.

CDR3 residues: CASSATSGVYNEQFF. The CDR3 DNA reads TGTGCCAGCAGCGCTACTAGCGGGGTTTACAATGAGCAGTTCTTC. The chain links TRBV5-5 to TRBJ2-1, with TRBD2 identical over 10 bases. CDR3 length equals 15 residues. Germline V gene sequence: CDR1 SGHKS, CDR2 YYEKEE (reference sequence). Trimming removed 4 bases from V and 4 bases from J; junction bases left unmatched: 5. Drawing the rest from reference TRBV5-5 and TRBJ2-1, the complete variable domain is DAGVTQSPTHLIKTRGQQVTLRCSPISGHKSVSWYQQVLGQGPQFIFQYYEKEERGRGNFPDRFSARQFPNYSSELNVNALLLGDSALYLCASSATSGVYNEQFFGPGTRLTVL.

This clone has more than one count but fewer than ten. This CDR3 reads CASSLTGGSNQPQHF. In DNA form, the CDR3 reads TGCGCCAGCAGCCTGACAGGGGGAAGCAATCAGCCCCAGCATTTT. The chain couples TRBV4-1 to TRBJ1-5, with 9 bases fitting TRBD1. Trimming at V came to 4 bases and at J to 1 base, leaving 2 bases not matched to a gene. The CDR3 runs to 15 residues. Germline CDR1 and CDR2: MGHRA and YSYEKL.

CDR3 protein: CASSLYGGNTEAFF. CDR3 DNA: TGTGCCAGCAGCTTATATGGGGGTAACACTGAAGCTTTCTTT. The rearrangement joins TRBV7-2 to TRBJ1-1; TRBD1 might be the D (5 bases). Germline V gene data show CDR1 as SGHTA and CDR2 as FQGNSA. V dropped 2 bases and J dropped 2 bases, with 9 bases sitting between them. The CDR3 covers 14 residues.

This chain connects TRBV19 to TRBJ2-4; D is unresolved. Deletions cut 1 base from V and 2 bases from J, with 12 bases between. The germline gives CDR1 LNHDA, CDR2 SQIVND (reference sequence). This CDR3 is built from 16 residues. DNA for the CDR3: TGTGCCAGTAGTATAGTTGCGACAATACCCAAAAACATTCAGTACTTC. This encodes CASSIVATIPKNIQYF.

This clone was counted only a few times. The DNA for the CDR3 is TGTGCCAGCAGTTCGATCGACGGGAGCTTATACGAGCAGTACTTC. Protein sequence: CASSSIDGSLYEQYF. This chain uses TRBV27 with TRBJ2-7; D perhaps matches TRBD2 (6 bases). Germline lookup yields CDR1 MNHEY and CDR2 SMNVEV (reference sequence). V dropped 4 bases and J dropped 4 bases, with 17 bases sitting between them. The CDR3 consists of 15 residues.

As to this clone: The sample has other DNA sequences that encode this CDR3 too. This chain uses TRBV30 with TRBJ1-3; no clear D. Germline CDR1 reads GTSNPN; CDR2 reads SVGIG (reference sequence). This CDR3 contains 12 residues. Between the trimmed V and J ends, which lost 2 bases and 0 bases, there was a span of 2 bases. In nucleotides, the CDR3 is TGTGCCTGGAGTAGCTCTGGAAACACCATATATTTT. Protein: CAWSSSGNTIYF.

Worth noting for this clone: Other DNA sequences from this sample encode an identical CDR3 as well. This chain uses TRBV6-6 with TRBJ2-7; 11 nucleotides agree with TRBD1. CDR1 MNHNY and CDR2 SVGAGI come from the germline V gene (reference sequence). Trimming at V came to 6 bases and at J to 2 bases, leaving 0 bases not matched to a gene. The CDR3 covers 13 residues. The CDR3 sequence is CASRDRGPYEQYF. Here the CDR3 DNA reads TGTGCCAGCAGGGACAGGGGGCCCTACGAGCAGTACTTC.

The gene calls are TRBV11-2 and TRBJ2-5, with TRBD1 identical over 9 bases. Germline V lookup: CDR1 SGHAT, CDR2 FQNNGV. The CDR3 runs 16 residues. Trimming took 4 bases from V and 2 from J; bases not matched to a gene: 8. CDR3 coding DNA: TGTGCCAGCAGCTCAGGGACAGGGAAGGGTCAAGAGACCCAGTACTTC. Amino acid sequence: CASSSGTGKGQETQYF.

This chain connects TRBV11-1 to TRBJ2-1; 7 bases match TRBD2. The CDR3 has 16 residues. CDR1 is SGHAT and CDR2 is FQDESV in the germline V gene (reference sequence). The J segment lost 5 bases and the V segment lost 5 bases, leaving 12 bases of the junction unmatched. DNA for the CDR3: TGTGCCAGCAGCCCTAAGGTTGGGGGGGGGAACAATGAGCAGTTCTTC. Protein sequence: CASSPKVGGGNNEQFF.

A few counts support this clone. The chain joins TRBV7-3 to TRBJ2-7, with 7 bases aligning to TRBD1. The CDR3 length is 15 residues. The ends lost 3 bases at V and 5 bases at J; junction bases unmatched: 10. Germline V gives CDR1 SGHTA, CDR2 FQGTGA. CDR3 amino acids: CASSFSGTGADEQYF. The CDR3 DNA follows: TGTGCCAGCAGCTTCAGCGGCACAGGGGCCGACGAGCAGTACTTC.